The clone carrying this T cell receptor (beta chain) occurred many times. The CDR3 length is 14 residues. V lost 6 bases and J lost 1, with 12 bases in between. Germline V gives CDR1 MNHNS, CDR2 SASEGT. Active moderate-to-severe ophthalmopathy, Clinical Activity Score at least 3, NOSPECS at least 4, under 3 months' duration. The source of the sample is a study of T cells in Graves' hyperthyroidism and ophthalmopathy. Researchers amplified the TCR beta CDR3 regions from RNA transcripts. TCR CDR3 underwent first-round RT-PCR with the HTBI primer set. TCRdb re-called the multiplex PCR reads through MiXCR, storing one row per CDR3 protein. Seen here are about 350,000 distinct CDR3 sequences, about a sixth observed once, and the top ten hold 15% to 17%.

This chain connects TRBV6-1 to TRBJ1-1; D is unresolved. The source material was blood. This sequence was found in a woman aged 40-49 years with Graves' ophthalmopathy. CDR3 residues: CASRPGRENTEAFF. For the CDR3, the DNA is TGTGCCAGCAGACCCGGACGGGAGAACACTGAAGCTTTCTTT.